This T cell receptor (beta chain) was recovered during a study of blood T cell repertoires in COVID-19. The CDR3 totals 13 residues. Germline CDR1 and CDR2: MDHEN and SYDVKM. V trimming: 3 bases; J trimming: 4 bases; junction bases outside the gene matches: 3. Authors' analysis steps: Estimation of nucleated cell counts was performed using reference gene primer amplification. Measured with immunoSEQ multiplex PCR; TCRdb has only the in-frame clones, and not every one. V and J calls and clone size are given by that table; D and trimming were obtained from the DNA. The sample shows more than 12,000 clones, roughly 91% of them seen only once. This clone is medium-sized by share.

This receptor was taken from a woman aged 70-85 years in a cohort sampled during active or convalescent COVID-19. What was sequenced was peripheral blood. The chain links TRBV28 to TRBJ2-7; 7 bases map to TRBD1. This chain's CDR3 is CASSFQGVYEQYF. The CDR3 DNA is TGTGCCAGCAGTTTTCAGGGGGTTTACGAGCAGTACTTC.